What follows are 8 T cell receptor beta chains derived from one specimen sequenced in a study of blood T cell repertoires in COVID-19. The repertoire was sequenced with immunoSEQ multiplex PCR; TCRdb's copy has only in-frame clones and lacks some. The profile covers about 410,000 clones, with about 89% appearing a single time and 1.5% to 1.9% taken by the ten largest. Sequenced sample: peripheral blood. These TCRs come from a woman aged 35 to 49 with COVID-19, enrolled during active disease.

The chain combines TRBV6-2 or TRBV6-3 with TRBJ2-3; 10 bases line up with TRBD2. Germline CDR1 and CDR2: MNHEY and SVGEGT. V dropped 2 bases and J dropped 2; count of bases not matched to a gene: 4. This CDR3 is 16 amino acids long. CDR3 in DNA: TGTGCCAGCAGTTACCAAGCGGGAGGGATCACAGATACGCAGTATTTT. This encodes CASSYQAGGITDTQYF.

This rearrangement joins TRBV28 to TRBJ1-5, with 8 bases matching TRBD1. Germline V gene lookup returns CDR1 MDHEN and CDR2 SYDVKM. The J segment lost 9 bases and the V segment lost 4 bases, leaving 8 bases of the junction unmatched. This CDR3 region has 14 residues. This chain's CDR3 is CASSSDRGLRPQHF. In DNA form, the CDR3 reads TGTGCCAGCAGTTCAGACAGGGGTTTGCGGCCCCAGCATTTT.

This rearrangement joins TRBV19 to TRBJ2-7; D gene ambiguous. The germline CDR1 and CDR2 sequences are LNHDA and SQIVND (reference sequence). This CDR3 is built from 18 residues. V gave up 6 bases and J gave up 2 bases, with 26 bases separating them. The CDR3 region has the DNA TGTGCCAGTAGCCAAACGACCCCCAGGCCATTGAATCCCTACGAGCAGTACTTC. This encodes CASSQTTPRPLNPYEQYF.

The chain couples TRBV24-1 to TRBJ2-3; TRBD1 matches 7 bases. The V gene end was trimmed by 3 bases and the J gene end by 0 bases; junction bases not matched to a gene: 5. The germline gives CDR1 KGHDR, CDR2 SFDVKD. CDR3 length equals 16 residues. CDR3 sequence: CATSDGMTGSTDTQYF. The DNA of the CDR3 is TGTGCCACCAGTGATGGGATGACAGGGAGCACAGATACGCAGTATTTT.

The chain recombines TRBV9 with TRBJ1-6; D is unresolved. Trimming took 0 bases from V and 9 from J, leaving 7 bases between them. The germline CDR1 and CDR2 sequences are SGDLS and YYNGEE. This CDR3 is 13 amino acids long. The CDR3 reads CASSVERISPLHF. CDR3 bases: TGTGCCAGCAGCGTAGAGAGAATTTCACCCCTCCACTTT.

V and J are TRBV5-1 and TRBJ1-2; 10 bases map to TRBD1. Losses at the gene ends were 1 base for V and 8 bases for J; bases not matched to a gene: 8. The CDR3 covers 15 residues. Germline V gives CDR1 SGHRS, CDR2 YFSETQ. The CDR3 DNA reads as TGCGCCAGCAGCTTGCGGGACAGGGGCGAATGGGGCTACACCTTC. This encodes CASSLRDRGEWGYTF.

The chain uses TRBV30 and TRBJ1-2, with D unclear. The CDR3 extends over 13 amino acids. Trimming shortened V by 0 bases and J by 3 bases, and 8 bases separated the two germline ends. The V gene's germline CDR1 is GTSNPN and CDR2 SVGIG (reference sequence). DNA for the CDR3: TGTGCCTGGAGTGTAACCACAGACTATGGCTACACCTTC. This gives the protein CAWSVTTDYGYTF.

The chain couples TRBV19 to TRBJ1-5, with TRBD1 matching over 10 bases. V dropped 5 bases and J dropped 5; count of bases not matched to a gene: 9. CDR3 length: 16 residues. From germline, CDR1 is LNHDA and CDR2 SQIVND (reference sequence). CDR3 amino acids: CASSLPGQGSDQPQHF. As DNA, the CDR3 is TGTGCCAGTAGTCTTCCGGGACAGGGGTCTGATCAGCCCCAGCATTTT.